This is a list of T cell receptor beta chains from one sample in a study of OX40 agonist ivuxolimab in advanced cancers. The repertoire was sequenced with immunoSEQ multiplex PCR; TCRdb's copy has only in-frame clones and lacks some. The table has about 27,000 clones, approximately 81% seen once. This specimen consisted of CD4+ or CD8+ T cells sorted from blood, obtained in a trial of the OX40 agonist ivuxolimab. These TCRs come from an adult with an advanced solid tumor such as melanoma, head and neck, liver or kidney cancer. Both conserved end residues are part of each CDR3. D genes are given only for firm matches. Size tells how often a clone was seen (once, few, many) or the class of an expanded clone, and some rows leave it out.

TRBJ1-5 TRBV7-9 - - CASSLVGPNQPQHF TGTGCCAGCAGCTTAGTAGGGCCCAATCAGCCCCAGCATTTT
TRBJ2-7 TRBV14 - - CASSQWRYEQYF TGTGCCAGCAGCCAATGGCGATACGAGCAGTACTTC
TRBJ1-1 TRBV28 - - CASSFPGEQAMNTEAFF TGTGCCAGCAGCTTTCCCGGAGAACAGGCTATGAACACTGAAGCTTTCTTT
TRBJ2-5 TRBV11-3 - TRBD1 CASRKTGGQETQYF TGTGCCAGCAGGAAAACAGGGGGCCAAGAGACCCAGTACTTC
TRBJ2-1 TRBV9 - TRBD1 CASSESGTASYNEQFF TGTGCCAGCAGCGAGTCCGGGACAGCCTCCTACAATGAGCAGTTCTTC
TRBJ2-7 TRBV2 - - CASLTPTYEQYF TGTGCCAGCTTGACTCCGACCTACGAGCAGTACTTC
TRBJ2-6 TRBV29-1 - TRBD2 CSVVAGGPGANVLTF TGCAGCGTTGTTGCGGGAGGGCCAGGGGCCAACGTCCTGACTTTC
TRBJ2-5 TRBV12-5 - TRBD2 CASGPGEGETQYF TGTGCTAGTGGTCCCGGGGAGGGAGAGACCCAGTACTTC
TRBJ2-7 TRBV11-2 - TRBD2 CASSLGGGSSYEQYF TGTGCCAGCAGCTTAGGGGGCGGGAGCTCCTACGAGCAGTACTTC
TRBJ2-7 TRBV5-1 - - CASSLEGRAYYEQYF TGCGCCAGCAGCTTGGAGGGCCGGGCTTACTACGAGCAGTACTTC
TRBJ2-1 TRBV7-6 - - CASSLGRGANYNEQFF TGTGCCAGCAGCTTAGGGAGGGGGGCCAACTACAATGAGCAGTTCTTC
TRBJ2-3 TRBV6-5 - - CASSLTSTDTQYF TGTGCCAGCAGTCTGACCTCAACAGATACGCAGTATTTT
TRBJ1-2 TRBV4-2 once TRBD1 CASSPGDRGDYGYTF TGTGCCAGCAGCCCCGGGGACAGAGGGGACTATGGCTACACCTTC
TRBJ1-6 TRBV7-8 few TRBD1 CASSLGGTGDSPLHF TGTGCCAGCAGCTTAGGGGGGACAGGGGATTCACCCCTCCACTTT
TRBJ2-7 TRBV4-1 - - CASSQDPVSTYEQYF TGCGCCAGCAGCCAAGATCCGGTGTCGACCTACGAGCAGTACTTC
TRBJ2-5 TRBV2 - TRBD1 CASSAAGGEETQYF TGTGCCAGCAGTGCCGCAGGGGGCGAGGAGACCCAGTACTTC
TRBJ2-1 TRBV20-1 - - CSASPQLEFF TGCAGTGCTAGTCCTCAATTGGAGTTCTTC
TRBJ1-6 TRBV30 - - CAWSGLESSYNSPLHF TGTGCCTGGAGCGGGCTTGAAAGCTCCTATAATTCACCCCTCCACTTT
TRBJ2-2 TRBV5-5 once TRBD2 CASSATSGRAGGELFF TGTGCCAGCAGCGCTACTAGCGGGAGGGCCGGTGGGGAGCTGTTTTTT
TRBJ2-4 TRBV5-1 - TRBD1 CASSSFPPGTGGDIQYF TGCGCCAGCAGCTCATTCCCTCCCGGGACAGGGGGCGACATTCAGTACTTC
TRBJ2-3 TRBV9 - - CASSRGGNPSDTQYF TGTGCCAGCAGCAGGGGAGGAAACCCTTCAGATACGCAGTATTTT
TRBJ1-2 TRBV4-1 - - CASSRPSGYGYTF TGCGCCAGCAGCCGACCATCAGGGTATGGCTACACCTTC
TRBJ2-7 TRBV7-8 - - CASSPGGNYEQYF TGTGCCAGCAGCCCAGGAGGAAACTACGAGCAGTACTTC
TRBJ2-7 TRBV4-1 - TRBD2 CASSQAGGTSYEQYF TGCGCCAGCAGCCAAGCGGGAGGGACCTCCTACGAGCAGTACTTC
TRBJ2-1 TRBV29-1 - TRBD2 CSVGGLAGLPPYNEQFF TGCAGCGTTGGCGGACTAGCGGGACTCCCACCCTACAATGAGCAGTTCTTC